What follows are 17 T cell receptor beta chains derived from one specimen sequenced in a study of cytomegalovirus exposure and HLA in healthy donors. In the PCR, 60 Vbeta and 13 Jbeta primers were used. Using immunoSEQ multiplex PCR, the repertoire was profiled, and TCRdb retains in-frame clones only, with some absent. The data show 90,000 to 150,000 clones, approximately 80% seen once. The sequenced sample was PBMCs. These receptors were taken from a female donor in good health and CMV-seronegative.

This CDR3 reads CASSLVARVGYGYTF. The CDR3 DNA follows: TGTGCCAGCAGCTTGGTGGCCAGGGTGGGATATGGCTACACCTTC. The genes are TRBV5-6 and TRBJ1-2; weak D call: TRBD1 (5 bases). Trimming removed 0 bases at V and 5 bases at J, with 14 bases between. Per the germline V gene, CDR1 is SGHDT and CDR2 is YYEEEE. This CDR3 contains 15 residues.

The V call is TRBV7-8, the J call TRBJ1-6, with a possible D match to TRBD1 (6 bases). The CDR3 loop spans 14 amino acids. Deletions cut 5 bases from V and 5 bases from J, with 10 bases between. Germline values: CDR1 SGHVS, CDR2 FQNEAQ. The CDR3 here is CASSAYRDNSPLHF. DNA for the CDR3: TGTGCCAGCAGCGCTTACAGGGATAATTCACCCCTCCACTTT.

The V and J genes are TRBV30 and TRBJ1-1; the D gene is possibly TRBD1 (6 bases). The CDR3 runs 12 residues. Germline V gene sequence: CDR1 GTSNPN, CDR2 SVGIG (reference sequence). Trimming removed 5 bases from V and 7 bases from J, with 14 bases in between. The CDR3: CAWYEGGNEAFF. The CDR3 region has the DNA TGTGCCTGGTACGAGGGGGGGAATGAAGCTTTCTTT.

In nucleotides, the CDR3 is TGTGCCAGCAGCTTGGGAGGAGAAAAACTGTTTTTT. The encoded protein is CASSLGGEKLFF. This chain connects TRBV5-5 to TRBJ1-4; D is ambiguous. Germline values: CDR1 SGHKS, CDR2 YYEKEE (reference sequence). CDR3 length equals 12 residues. V was cut by 0 bases and J by 8 bases, with 5 bases left in between.

The CDR3: CAWSALDRAGETQYF. The CDR3 bases are TGTGCCTGGAGCGCCCTCGACAGGGCAGGAGAGACCCAGTACTTC. The chain couples TRBV30 to TRBJ2-5; TRBD1 matches 7 bases. CDR1 and CDR2 (germline): GTSNPN, SVGIG (reference sequence). This CDR3 is built from 15 residues. J gave up 4 bases and V 3 bases, and 11 bases lay outside the gene matches.

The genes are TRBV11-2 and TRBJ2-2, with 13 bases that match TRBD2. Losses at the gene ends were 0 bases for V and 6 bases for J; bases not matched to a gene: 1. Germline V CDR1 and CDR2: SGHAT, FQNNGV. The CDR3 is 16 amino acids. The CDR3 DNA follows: TGTGCCAGCAGCTTAGATACTAGCGGGGGGGCCGGGGAGCTGTTTTTT. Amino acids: CASSLDTSGGAGELFF.

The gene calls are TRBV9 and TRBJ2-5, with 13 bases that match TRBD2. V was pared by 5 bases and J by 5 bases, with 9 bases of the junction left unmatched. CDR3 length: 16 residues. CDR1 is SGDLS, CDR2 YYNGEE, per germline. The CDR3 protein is CASSPTGTSGAETQYF. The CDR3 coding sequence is TGTGCCAGCAGTCCAACCGGGACTAGCGGGGCGGAGACCCAGTACTTC.

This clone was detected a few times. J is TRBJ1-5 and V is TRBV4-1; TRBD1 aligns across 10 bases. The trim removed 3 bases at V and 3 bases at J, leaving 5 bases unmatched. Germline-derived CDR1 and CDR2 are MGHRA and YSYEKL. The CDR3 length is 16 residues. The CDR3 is CASSQEGQGNNQPQHF. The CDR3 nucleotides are TGCGCCAGCAGCCAGGAGGGACAGGGGAACAATCAGCCCCAGCATTTT.

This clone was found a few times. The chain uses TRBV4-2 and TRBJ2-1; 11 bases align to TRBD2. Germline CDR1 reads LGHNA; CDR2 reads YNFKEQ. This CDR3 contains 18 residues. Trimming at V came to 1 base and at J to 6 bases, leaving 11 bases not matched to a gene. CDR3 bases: TGTGCCAGCAGCCAAGGGTGGCTTAGCGGGGGGGAGATCAATGAGCAGTTCTTC. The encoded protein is CASSQGWLSGGEINEQFF.

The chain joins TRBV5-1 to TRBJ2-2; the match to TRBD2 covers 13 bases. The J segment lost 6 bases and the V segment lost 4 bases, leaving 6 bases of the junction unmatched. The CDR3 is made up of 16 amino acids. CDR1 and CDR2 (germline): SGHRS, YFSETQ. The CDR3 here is CASSKRTSGGSGELFF. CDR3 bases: TGCGCCAGCAGCAAACGGACTAGCGGGGGATCCGGGGAGCTGTTTTTT.

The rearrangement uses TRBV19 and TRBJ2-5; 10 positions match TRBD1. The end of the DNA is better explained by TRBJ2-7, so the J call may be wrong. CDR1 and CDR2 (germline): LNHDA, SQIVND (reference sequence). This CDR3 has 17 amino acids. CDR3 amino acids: CASSIDHLTGGMYEQYF. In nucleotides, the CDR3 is TGTGCCAGTAGTATAGATCACCTGACAGGGGGCATGTACGAGCAGTACTTC.

CDR3 loop: CASSGGLRDEQFF. For the CDR3, the DNA is TGTGCCAGCAGTGGGGGCCTACGGGATGAGCAGTTCTTC. V is TRBV5-6 and J is TRBJ2-1, with a possible D match to TRBD1 (6 bases). V lost 5 bases and J 8 bases, leaving 14 bases between the germline ends. The CDR3 runs 13 residues. CDR1 and CDR2 (germline): SGHDT, YYEEEE.

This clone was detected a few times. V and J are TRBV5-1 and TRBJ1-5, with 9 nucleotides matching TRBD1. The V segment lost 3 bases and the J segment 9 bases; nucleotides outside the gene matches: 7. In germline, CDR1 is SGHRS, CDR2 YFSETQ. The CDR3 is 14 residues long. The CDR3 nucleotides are TGCGCCAGCAGCTCGGGACAGGGAGAGGGGCCCCAGCATTTT. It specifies CASSSGQGEGPQHF.

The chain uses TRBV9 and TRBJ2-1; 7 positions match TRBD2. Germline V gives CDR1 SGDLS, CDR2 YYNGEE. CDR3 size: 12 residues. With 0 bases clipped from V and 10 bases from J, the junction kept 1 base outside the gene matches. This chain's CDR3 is CASSVVGGEQFF. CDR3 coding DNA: TGTGCCAGCAGCGTAGTCGGGGGGGAGCAGTTCTTC.

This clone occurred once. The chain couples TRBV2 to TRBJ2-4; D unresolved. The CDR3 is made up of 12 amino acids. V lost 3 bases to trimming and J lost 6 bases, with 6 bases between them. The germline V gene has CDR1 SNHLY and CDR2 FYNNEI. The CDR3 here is CASSDGVNIQYF. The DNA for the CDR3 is TGTGCCAGCAGTGACGGAGTAAACATTCAGTACTTC.

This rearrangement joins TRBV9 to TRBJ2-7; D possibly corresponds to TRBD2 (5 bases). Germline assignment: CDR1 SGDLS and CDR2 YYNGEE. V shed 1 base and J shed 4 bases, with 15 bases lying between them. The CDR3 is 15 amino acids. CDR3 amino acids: CASSVTLGREYEQYF. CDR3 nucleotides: TGTGCCAGCAGCGTAACGCTTGGACGGGAATACGAGCAGTACTTC.

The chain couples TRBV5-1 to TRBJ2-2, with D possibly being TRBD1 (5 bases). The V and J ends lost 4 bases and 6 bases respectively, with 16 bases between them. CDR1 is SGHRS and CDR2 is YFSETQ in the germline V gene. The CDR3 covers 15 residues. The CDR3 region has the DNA TGCGCCAGCAGCACGCAGGGTATCGGAGCCGGGGAGCTGTTTTTT. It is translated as CASSTQGIGAGELFF.